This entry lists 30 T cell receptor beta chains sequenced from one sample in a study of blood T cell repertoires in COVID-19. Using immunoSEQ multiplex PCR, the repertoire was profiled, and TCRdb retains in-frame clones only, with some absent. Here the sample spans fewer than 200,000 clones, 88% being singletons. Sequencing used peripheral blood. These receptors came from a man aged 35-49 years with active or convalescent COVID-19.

CDR3 DNA: TGTGCCAGCAGTCTGGAACAGCTTAATGAAAAACTGTTTTTT. Amino acids: CASSLEQLNEKLFF. This sequence joins TRBV2 and TRBJ1-4; no clear D gene. The V and J ends lost 5 bases and 4 bases respectively, with 11 bases between them. The CDR3 has 14 residues. Germline V gene sequence: CDR1 SNHLY, CDR2 FYNNEI.

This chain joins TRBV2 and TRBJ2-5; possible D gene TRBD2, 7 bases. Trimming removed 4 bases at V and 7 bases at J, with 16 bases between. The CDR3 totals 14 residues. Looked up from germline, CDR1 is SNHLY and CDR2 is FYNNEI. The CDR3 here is CASSGGGGSVTQYF. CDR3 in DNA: TGTGCCAGCAGTGGAGGGGGGGGAAGTGTGACCCAGTACTTC. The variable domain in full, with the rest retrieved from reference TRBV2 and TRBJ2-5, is EPEVTQTPSHQVTQMGQEVILRCVPISNHLYFYWYRQILGQKVEFLVSFYNNEISEKSEIFDDQFSVERPDGSNFTLKIRSTKLEDSAMYFCASSGGGGSVTQYFGPGTRLLVL.

CDR3 protein: CASSVQGSTDTQYF. The CDR3 DNA reads as TGTGCCAGCAGCGTACAGGGAAGCACAGATACGCAGTATTTT. The chain is built from TRBV5-4 and TRBJ2-3, with D perhaps TRBD1 (6 bases). This CDR3 contains 14 residues. V was shortened by 4 bases and J by 0 bases, with 9 bases between the two germline ends. Germline V gene lookup returns CDR1 SGHNT and CDR2 YYREEE (reference sequence).

CDR3 sequence: CASRYRGMNTEAFF. The CDR3 DNA reads as TGTGCCAGCAGGTACAGGGGCATGAACACTGAAGCTTTCTTT. V usage is TRBV2 and J usage is TRBJ1-1, with 7 positions matching TRBD1. The V gene's germline CDR1 is SNHLY and CDR2 FYNNEI. The CDR3 totals 14 residues. V gave up 6 bases and J gave up 0 bases; unmatched junction bases: 4. The whole variable domain, filled in from reference TRBV2 and TRBJ1-1, reads EPEVTQTPSHQVTQMGQEVILRCVPISNHLYFYWYRQILGQKVEFLVSFYNNEISEKSEIFDDQFSVERPDGSNFTLKIRSTKLEDSAMYFCASRYRGMNTEAFFGQGTRLTVV.

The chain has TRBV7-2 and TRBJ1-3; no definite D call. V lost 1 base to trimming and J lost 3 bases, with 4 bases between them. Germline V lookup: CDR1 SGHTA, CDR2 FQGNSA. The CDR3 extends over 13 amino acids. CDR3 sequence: CASSLDSGNTIYF. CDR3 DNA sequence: TGTGCCAGCAGCTTAGACAGTGGAAACACCATATATTTT.

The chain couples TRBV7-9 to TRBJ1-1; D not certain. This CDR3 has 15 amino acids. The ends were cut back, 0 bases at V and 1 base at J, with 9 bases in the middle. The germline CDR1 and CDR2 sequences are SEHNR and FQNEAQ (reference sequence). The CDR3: CASSLAEGTNTEAFF. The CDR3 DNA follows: TGTGCCAGCAGCTTAGCGGAGGGCACGAACACTGAAGCTTTCTTT.

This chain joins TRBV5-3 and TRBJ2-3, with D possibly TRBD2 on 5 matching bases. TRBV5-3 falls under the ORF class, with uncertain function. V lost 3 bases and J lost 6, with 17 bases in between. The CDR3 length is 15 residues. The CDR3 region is CARSWSGNQIDTQYF. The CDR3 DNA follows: TGTGCCAGAAGCTGGTCCGGGAACCAGATTGATACGCAGTATTTT.

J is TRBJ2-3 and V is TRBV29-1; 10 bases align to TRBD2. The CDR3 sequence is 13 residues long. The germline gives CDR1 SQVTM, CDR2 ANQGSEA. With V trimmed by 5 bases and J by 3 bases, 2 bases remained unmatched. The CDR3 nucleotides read TGCAGCGTTCTAGCGGGGGTAACAGATACGCAGTATTTT. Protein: CSVLAGVTDTQYF.

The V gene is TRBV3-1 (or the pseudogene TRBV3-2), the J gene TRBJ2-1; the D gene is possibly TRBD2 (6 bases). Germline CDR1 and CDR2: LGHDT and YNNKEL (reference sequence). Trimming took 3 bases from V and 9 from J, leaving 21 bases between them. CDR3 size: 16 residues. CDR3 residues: CASSQHRDPGGGEQFF. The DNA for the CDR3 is TGTGCCAGCAGCCAGCACCGGGACCCCGGGGGAGGTGAGCAGTTCTTC.

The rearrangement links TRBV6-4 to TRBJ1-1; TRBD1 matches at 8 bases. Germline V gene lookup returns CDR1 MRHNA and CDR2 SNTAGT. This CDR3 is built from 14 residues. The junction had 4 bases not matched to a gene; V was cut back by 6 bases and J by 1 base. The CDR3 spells CASRGTGRNTEAFF. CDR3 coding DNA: TGTGCCAGCAGGGGGACAGGAAGGAACACTGAAGCTTTCTTT.

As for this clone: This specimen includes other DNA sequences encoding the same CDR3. In DNA, the CDR3 is TGTGCCAGCAGTTACGGACAGGGAGGTCAGCCCCAGCATTTT. It codes for CASSYGQGGQPQHF. V is TRBV6-5 and J is TRBJ1-5; 8 nucleotides align to TRBD1. The V gene end was trimmed by 2 bases and the J gene end by 6 bases; junction bases not matched to a gene: 3. Germline CDR1 is MNHEY and CDR2 is SVGAGI. The CDR3 sequence is 14 residues long.

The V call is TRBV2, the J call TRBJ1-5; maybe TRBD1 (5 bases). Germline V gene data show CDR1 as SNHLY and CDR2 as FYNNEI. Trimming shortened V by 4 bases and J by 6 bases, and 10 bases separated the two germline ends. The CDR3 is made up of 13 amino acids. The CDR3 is CASSGQGSQPQHF. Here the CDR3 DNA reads TGTGCCAGCAGTGGGCAGGGCAGTCAGCCCCAGCATTTT.

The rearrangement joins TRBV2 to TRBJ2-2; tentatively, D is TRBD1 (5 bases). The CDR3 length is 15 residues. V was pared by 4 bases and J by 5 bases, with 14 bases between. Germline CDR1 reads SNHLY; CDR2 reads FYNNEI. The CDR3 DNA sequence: TGTGCCAGCAGTGTCGCCAGGGAAGGAACCGGGGAGCTGTTTTTT. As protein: CASSVAREGTGELFF.

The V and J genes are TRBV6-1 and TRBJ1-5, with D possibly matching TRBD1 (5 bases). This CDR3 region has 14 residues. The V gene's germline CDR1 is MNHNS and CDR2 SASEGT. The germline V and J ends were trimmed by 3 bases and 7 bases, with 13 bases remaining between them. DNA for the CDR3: TGTGCCAGCAGTGATACCTTGGGGGGGCAGCCCCAGCATTTT. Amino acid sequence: CASSDTLGGQPQHF.

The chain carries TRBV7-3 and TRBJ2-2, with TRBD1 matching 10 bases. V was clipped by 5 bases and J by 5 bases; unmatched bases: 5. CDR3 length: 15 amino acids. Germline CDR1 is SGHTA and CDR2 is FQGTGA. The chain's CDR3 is CASSLGTGETGELFF. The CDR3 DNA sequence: TGTGCCAGCAGCCTAGGGACAGGGGAGACCGGGGAGCTGTTTTTT.

CDR3 amino acids: CAIGGGYLGNEQFF. The CDR3 DNA reads as TGTGCCATCGGGGGGGGCTACCTGGGGAATGAGCAGTTCTTC. The chain carries TRBV10-3 and TRBJ2-1; a possible D gene is TRBD2 (7 bases). Per germline, CDR1 ENHRY and CDR2 SYGVKD. The CDR3 sequence is 14 residues long. Trimming pared 8 bases from V and 7 bases from J, leaving 18 bases between.

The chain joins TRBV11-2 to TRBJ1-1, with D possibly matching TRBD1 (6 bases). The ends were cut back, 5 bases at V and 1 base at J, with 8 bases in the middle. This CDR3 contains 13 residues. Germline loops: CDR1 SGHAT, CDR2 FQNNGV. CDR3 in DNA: TGTGCCAGCAGCAGACAGGAGAACACTGAAGCTTTCTTT. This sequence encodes CASSRQENTEAFF.

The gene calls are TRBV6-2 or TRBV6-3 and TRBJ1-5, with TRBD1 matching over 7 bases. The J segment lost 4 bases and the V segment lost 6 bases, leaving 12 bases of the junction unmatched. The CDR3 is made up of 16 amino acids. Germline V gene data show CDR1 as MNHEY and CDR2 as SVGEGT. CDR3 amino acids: CASSNQGQFGNQPQHF. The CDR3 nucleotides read TGTGCCAGCAGCAACCAGGGACAGTTTGGAAATCAGCCCCAGCATTTT.

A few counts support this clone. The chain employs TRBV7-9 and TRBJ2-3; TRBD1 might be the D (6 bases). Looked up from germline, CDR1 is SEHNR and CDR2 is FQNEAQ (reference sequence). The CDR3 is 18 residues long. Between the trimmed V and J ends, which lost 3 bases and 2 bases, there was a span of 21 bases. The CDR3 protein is CASSLRTVLVTNTDTQYF. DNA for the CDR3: TGTGCCAGCAGCTTGCGGACAGTACTTGTCACTAACACAGATACGCAGTATTTT.

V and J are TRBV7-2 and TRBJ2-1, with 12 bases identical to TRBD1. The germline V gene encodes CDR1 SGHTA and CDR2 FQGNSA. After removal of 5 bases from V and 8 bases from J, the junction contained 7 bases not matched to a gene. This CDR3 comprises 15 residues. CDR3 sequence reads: CASSNRDRGLYEQFF. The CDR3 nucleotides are TGTGCCAGCAGCAACCGGGACAGGGGGCTGTATGAGCAGTTCTTC.

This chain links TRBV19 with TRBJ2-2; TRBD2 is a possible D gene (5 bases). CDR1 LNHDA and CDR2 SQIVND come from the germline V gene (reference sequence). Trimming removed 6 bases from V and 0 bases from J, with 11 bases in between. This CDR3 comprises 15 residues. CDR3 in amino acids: CASRREPTNTGELFF. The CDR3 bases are TGTGCCAGTAGGAGGGAACCAACGAACACCGGGGAGCTGTTTTTT.

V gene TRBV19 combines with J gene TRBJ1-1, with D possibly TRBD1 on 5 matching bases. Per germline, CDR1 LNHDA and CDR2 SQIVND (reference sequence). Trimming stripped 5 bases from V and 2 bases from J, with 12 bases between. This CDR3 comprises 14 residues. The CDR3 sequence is CASSDSGGNTEAFF. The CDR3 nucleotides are TGTGCCAGTAGTGATTCGGGGGGAAACACTGAAGCTTTCTTT.

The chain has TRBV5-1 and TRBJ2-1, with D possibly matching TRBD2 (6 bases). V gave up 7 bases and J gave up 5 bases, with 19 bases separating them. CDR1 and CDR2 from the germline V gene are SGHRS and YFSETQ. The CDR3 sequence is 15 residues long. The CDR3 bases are TGCGCCAGCCATAAACTCGGGGGAGGTGACAATGAGCAGTTCTTC. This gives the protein CASHKLGGGDNEQFF. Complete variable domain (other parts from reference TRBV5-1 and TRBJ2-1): KAGVTQTPRYLIKTRGQQVTLSCSPISGHRSVSWYQQTPGQGLQFLFEYFSETQRNKGNFPGRFSGRQFSNSRSEMNVSTLELGDSALYLCASHKLGGGDNEQFFGPGTRLTVL.

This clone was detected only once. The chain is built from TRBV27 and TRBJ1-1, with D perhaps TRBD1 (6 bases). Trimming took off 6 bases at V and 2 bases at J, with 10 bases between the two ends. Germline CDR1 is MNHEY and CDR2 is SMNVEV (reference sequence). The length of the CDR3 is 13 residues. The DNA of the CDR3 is TGTGCCAGCAGGATACAGGGTAACACTGAAGCTTTCTTT. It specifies CASRIQGNTEAFF.

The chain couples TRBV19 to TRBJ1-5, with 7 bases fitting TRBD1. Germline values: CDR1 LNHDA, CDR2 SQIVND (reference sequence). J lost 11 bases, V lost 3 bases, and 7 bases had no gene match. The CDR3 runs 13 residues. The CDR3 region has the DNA TGTGCCAGTAGTATGACAGGGCCTTCTTCCCAGCATTTT. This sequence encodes CASSMTGPSSQHF.

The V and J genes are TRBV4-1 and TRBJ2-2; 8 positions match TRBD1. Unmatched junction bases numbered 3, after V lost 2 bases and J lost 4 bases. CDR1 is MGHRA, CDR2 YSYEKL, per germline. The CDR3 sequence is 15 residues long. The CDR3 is CASSQQGAVTGELFF. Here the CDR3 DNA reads TGCGCCAGCAGCCAACAGGGGGCGGTCACCGGGGAGCTGTTTTTT.

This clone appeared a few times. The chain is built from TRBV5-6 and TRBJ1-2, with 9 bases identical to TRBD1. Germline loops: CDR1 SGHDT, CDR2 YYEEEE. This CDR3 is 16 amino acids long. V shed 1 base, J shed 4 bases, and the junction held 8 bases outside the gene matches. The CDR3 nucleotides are TGTGCCAGCAGCTTGTCGGGACAGGGTGTATTCTATGGCTACACCTTC. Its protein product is CASSLSGQGVFYGYTF.

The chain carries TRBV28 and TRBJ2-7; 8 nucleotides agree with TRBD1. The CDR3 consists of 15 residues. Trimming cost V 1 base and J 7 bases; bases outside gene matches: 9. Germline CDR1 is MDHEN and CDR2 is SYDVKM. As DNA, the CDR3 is TGTGCCAGCAGTTTATCCGGGACAGGCTACTCGGAGCAGTACTTC. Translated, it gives CASSLSGTGYSEQYF.

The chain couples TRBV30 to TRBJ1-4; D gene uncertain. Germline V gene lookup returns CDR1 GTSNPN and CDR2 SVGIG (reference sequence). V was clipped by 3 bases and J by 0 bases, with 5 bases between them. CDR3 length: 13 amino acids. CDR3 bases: TGTGCCTGGAGCCGTGCAACTAATGAAAAACTGTTTTTT. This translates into CAWSRATNEKLFF.

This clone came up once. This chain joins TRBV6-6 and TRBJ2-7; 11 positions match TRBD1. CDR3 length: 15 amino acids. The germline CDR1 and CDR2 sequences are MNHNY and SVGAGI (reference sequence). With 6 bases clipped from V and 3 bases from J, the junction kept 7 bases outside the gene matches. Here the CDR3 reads CASRPGQGGFYEQYF. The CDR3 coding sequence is TGTGCCAGCAGACCGGGACAGGGGGGATTCTACGAGCAGTACTTC.